A single sample gave rise to the 10 T cell receptor beta chains below, sequenced in a study of control samples from healthy donors and cancer patients. Profiled with immunoSEQ multiplex PCR; TCRdb holds only in-frame clones, not every one. The data hold roughly 30,000 clones, with around 87% observed a single time. The source material was PBMCs. These receptors were taken from a woman in her 40s with lung cancer.

The V gene is TRBV28, the J gene TRBJ2-5, with 7 nucleotides matching TRBD2. Germline V gives CDR1 MDHEN, CDR2 SYDVKM. CDR3 length equals 17 residues. J lost 1 base, V lost 3 bases, and 11 bases had no gene match. This CDR3 is CASSFTRIGTIQETQYF. The DNA for the CDR3 is TGTGCCAGCAGTTTTACACGGATTGGGACTATCCAAGAGACCCAGTACTTC.

The genes are TRBV19 and TRBJ2-6, with D maybe TRBD2 (5 bases). The CDR3 runs 16 residues. From germline, CDR1 is LNHDA and CDR2 SQIVND (reference sequence). Between the trimmed V and J ends, which lost 5 bases and 5 bases, there was a span of 16 bases. The CDR3, as DNA: TGTGCCAGTAGTCTTCACCGGGATACGAGGGCCAACGTCCTGACTTTC. Its protein product is CASSLHRDTRANVLTF. Combining the CDR3 with reference TRBV19 and TRBJ2-6 gives the whole variable domain DGGITQSPKYLFRKEGQNVTLSCEQNLNHDAMYWYRQDPGQGLRLIYYSQIVNDFQKGDIAEGYSVSREKKESFPLTVTSAQKNPTAFYLCASSLHRDTRANVLTFGAGSRLTVL.

This chain connects TRBV30 to TRBJ2-6; D possibly corresponds to TRBD2 (5 bases). The CDR3 length is 14 residues. V was pared by 2 bases and J by 3 bases, with 8 bases between. Germline-derived CDR1 and CDR2 are GTSNPN and SVGIG (reference sequence). CDR3 sequence: CAWSSGVGANVLTF. The CDR3 coding sequence is TGTGCCTGGAGTTCCGGGGTTGGGGCCAACGTCCTGACTTTC. Full variable domain (rest looked up from reference TRBV30 and TRBJ2-6): SQTIHQWPATLVQPVGSPLSLECTVEGTSNPNLYWYRQAAGRGLQLLFYSVGIGQISSEVPQNLSASRPQDRQFILSSKKLLLSDSGFYLCAWSSGVGANVLTFGAGSRLTVL.

The J gene is TRBJ1-3, the V gene TRBV4-2; D is undetermined. Germline values: CDR1 LGHNA, CDR2 YNFKEQ. The V gene lost 4 bases and the J gene lost 0 bases, with 10 bases spanning the gap. CDR3 length equals 15 residues. The DNA for the CDR3 is TGTGCCAGCAGCCTTGGGTTAAGCTCTGGAAACACCATATATTTT. Translated, it gives CASSLGLSSGNTIYF.

The rearrangement uses TRBV6-1 and TRBJ1-2; TRBD1 matches at 7 bases. Unmatched junction bases numbered 4, after V lost 2 bases and J lost 4 bases. The CDR3 loop spans 14 amino acids. Germline-derived CDR1 and CDR2 are MNHNS and SASEGT. The CDR3 sequence: CASSEPGQIYGYTF. CDR3 DNA sequence: TGTGCCAGCAGTGAACCGGGACAGATCTATGGCTACACCTTC.

This chain joins TRBV27 and TRBJ1-2; D remains unclear. The germline V gene encodes CDR1 MNHEY and CDR2 SMNVEV (reference sequence). The V gene lost 0 bases and the J gene lost 7 bases, with 12 bases spanning the gap. The CDR3 is 14 amino acids. The CDR3 nucleotides read TGTGCCAGCAGTTTATCACCAGGACTCGGTGGCTACACCTTC. Translating it yields CASSLSPGLGGYTF.

The V call is TRBV18, the J call TRBJ1-2; a weak D match, TRBD1 (6 bases). Per the germline V gene, CDR1 is KGHSH and CDR2 is LQKENI. Trimming left V 2 bases short and J 4 bases short, with 17 bases between. CDR3 length equals 16 residues. CDR3 nucleotide sequence: TGTGCCAGCTCACCAGAAACTCGACAGGCCATCTATGGCTACACCTTC. It codes for CASSPETRQAIYGYTF.

The V and J genes are TRBV27 and TRBJ1-1; 7 positions match TRBD1. J gave up 7 bases and V 5 bases, and 13 bases lay outside the gene matches. CDR1 is MNHEY and CDR2 is SMNVEV in the germline V gene (reference sequence). The CDR3 length is 15 residues. The CDR3 DNA reads TGTGCCAGCAGTCCCTATGGGGGACAGTTGATTGAAGCTTTCTTT. It translates to CASSPYGGQLIEAFF.

The CDR3 sequence is CAKGTVRTGELFF. Written as DNA, the CDR3 is TGTGCCAAAGGGACGGTTAGGACCGGGGAGCTGTTTTTT. The chain links TRBV30 to TRBJ2-2; D is tentatively TRBD1 or TRBD2 (5 bases each). This CDR3 comprises 13 residues. Germline lookup yields CDR1 GTSNPN and CDR2 SVGIG (reference sequence). Between the trimmed V and J ends, which lost 8 bases and 5 bases, there was a span of 15 bases.

The rearrangement links TRBV7-2 to TRBJ2-3; maybe TRBD2 (5 bases). V dropped 1 base and J dropped 0 bases, with 11 bases sitting between them. Germline loops: CDR1 SGHTA, CDR2 FQGNSA. CDR3 size: 16 residues. This CDR3 is CASSLVSDLSTDTQYF. The CDR3 DNA sequence: TGTGCCAGCAGCTTAGTTAGCGACCTCAGCACAGATACGCAGTATTTT.